The sequence of this TCR beta chain was determined in a study of cytomegalovirus exposure and HLA in healthy donors. As concerns this clone: Its antigen is as yet unknown.

Study results and limitations: Associated with cytomegalovirus, according to the listing, were 150 to 200 TCR beta chains. In a later analysis, a genetic analysis reported fewer productive-TCR N-insertions in an Asian-associated ancestry cluster than the cohort average. HLA-A and HLA-B allele assignments for most subjects were reportedly predicted accurately using TCR beta sequences. Several of the most significant clusters appeared linked to common viral pathogens, based on a later analysis.

CDR3 size: 14 residues. V shed 6 bases, J shed 5 bases, and the junction held 10 bases outside the gene matches. Germline CDR1 SGHRS, CDR2 YFSETQ. Researchers ran the PCR with 60 Vbeta and 13 Jbeta primers. Repertoires were generated with immunoSEQ multiplex PCR, while TCRdb's copy carries only in-frame clones and drops some. This sample has 110,000 to 150,000 clones; 75% to 80% occur once, and the top ten carry 3% to 4.5%. The chain combines TRBV5-1 with TRBJ2-7; TRBD1 agrees at 8 bases. This clonotype was sampled from a male donor in good health and CMV-seronegative. The material sequenced was PBMCs. The CDR3 region has the DNA TGCGCCAGCAAGGTGGACAGGGTAGGCGACGAGCAGTACTTC. Its translation is CASKVDRVGDEQYF.